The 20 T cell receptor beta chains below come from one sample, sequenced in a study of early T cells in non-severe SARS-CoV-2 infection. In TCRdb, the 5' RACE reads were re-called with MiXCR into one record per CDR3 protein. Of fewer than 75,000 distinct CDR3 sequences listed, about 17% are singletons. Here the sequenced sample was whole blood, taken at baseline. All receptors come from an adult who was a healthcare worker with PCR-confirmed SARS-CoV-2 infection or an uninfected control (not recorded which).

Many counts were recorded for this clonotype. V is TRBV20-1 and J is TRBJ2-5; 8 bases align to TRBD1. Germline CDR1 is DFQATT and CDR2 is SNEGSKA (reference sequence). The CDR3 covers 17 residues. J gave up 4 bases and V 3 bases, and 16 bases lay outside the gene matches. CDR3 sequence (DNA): TGCAGTGCTAGCCTCAGATGGACAGGGAAATTCGGAGAGACCCAGTACTTC. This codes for CSASLRWTGKFGETQYF.

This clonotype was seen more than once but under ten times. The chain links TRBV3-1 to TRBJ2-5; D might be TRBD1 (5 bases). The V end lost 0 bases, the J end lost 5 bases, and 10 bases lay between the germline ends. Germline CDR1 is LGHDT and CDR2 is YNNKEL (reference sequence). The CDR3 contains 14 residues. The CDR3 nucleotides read TGTGCCAGCAGCCAAGATCCAGGGCTGGAGACCCAGTACTTC. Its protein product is CASSQDPGLETQYF.

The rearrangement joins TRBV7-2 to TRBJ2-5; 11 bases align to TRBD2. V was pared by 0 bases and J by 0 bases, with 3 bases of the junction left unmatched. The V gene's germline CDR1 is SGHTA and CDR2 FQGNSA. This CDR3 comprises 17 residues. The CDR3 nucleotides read TGTGCCAGCAGCTTAGCGCCTAGCGGGGGGTACCAAGAGACCCAGTACTTC. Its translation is CASSLAPSGGYQETQYF.

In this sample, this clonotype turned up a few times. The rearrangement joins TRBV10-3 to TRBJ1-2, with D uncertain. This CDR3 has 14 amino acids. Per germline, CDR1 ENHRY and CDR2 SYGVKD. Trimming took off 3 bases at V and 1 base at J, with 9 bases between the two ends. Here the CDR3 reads CAISDLVGNYGYTF. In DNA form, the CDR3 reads TGTGCCATCAGTGATTTAGTGGGTAACTATGGCTACACCTTC.

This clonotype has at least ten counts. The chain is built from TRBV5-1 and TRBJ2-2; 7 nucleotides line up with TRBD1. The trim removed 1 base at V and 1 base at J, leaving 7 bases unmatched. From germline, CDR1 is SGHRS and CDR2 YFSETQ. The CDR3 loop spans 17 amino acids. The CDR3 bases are TGCGCCAGCAGCTTGTTCCCGGGACAGAAGAACACCGGGGAGCTGTTTTTT. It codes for CASSLFPGQKNTGELFF.

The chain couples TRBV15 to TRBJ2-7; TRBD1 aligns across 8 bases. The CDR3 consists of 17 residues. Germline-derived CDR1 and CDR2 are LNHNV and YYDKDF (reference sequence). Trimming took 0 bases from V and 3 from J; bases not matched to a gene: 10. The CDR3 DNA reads TGTGCCACCAGCAGAGATTTGGTCTCGACAGGGGACTACGAGCAGTACTTC. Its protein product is CATSRDLVSTGDYEQYF.

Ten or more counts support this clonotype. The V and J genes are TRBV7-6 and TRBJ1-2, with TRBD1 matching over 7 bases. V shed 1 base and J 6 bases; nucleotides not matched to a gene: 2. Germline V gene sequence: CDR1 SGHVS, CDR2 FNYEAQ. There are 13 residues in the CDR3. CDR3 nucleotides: TGTGCCAGCAGCTTAGGGCAGGGGGATGGCTACACCTTC. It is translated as CASSLGQGDGYTF.

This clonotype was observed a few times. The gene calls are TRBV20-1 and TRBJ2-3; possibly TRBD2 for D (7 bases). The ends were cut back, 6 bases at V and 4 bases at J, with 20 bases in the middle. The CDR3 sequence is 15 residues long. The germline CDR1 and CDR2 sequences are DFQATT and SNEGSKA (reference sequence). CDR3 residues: CSAIHSGGKADTQYF. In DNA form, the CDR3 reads TGCAGTGCAATCCACTCGGGGGGCAAAGCAGATACGCAGTATTTT.

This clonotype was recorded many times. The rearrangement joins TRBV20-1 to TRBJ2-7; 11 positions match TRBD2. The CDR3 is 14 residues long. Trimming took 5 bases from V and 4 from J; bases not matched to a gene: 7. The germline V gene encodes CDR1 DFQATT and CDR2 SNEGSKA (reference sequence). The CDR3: CSAGTSGRLYEQYF. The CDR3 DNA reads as TGCAGTGCTGGGACTAGCGGACGACTTTACGAGCAGTACTTC.

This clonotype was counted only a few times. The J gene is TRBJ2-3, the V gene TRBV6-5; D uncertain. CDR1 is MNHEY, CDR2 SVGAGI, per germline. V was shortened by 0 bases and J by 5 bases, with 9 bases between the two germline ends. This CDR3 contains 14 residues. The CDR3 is CASSYSGSEDTQYF. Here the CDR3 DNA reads TGTGCCAGCAGTTACTCAGGGTCGGAAGATACGCAGTATTTT.

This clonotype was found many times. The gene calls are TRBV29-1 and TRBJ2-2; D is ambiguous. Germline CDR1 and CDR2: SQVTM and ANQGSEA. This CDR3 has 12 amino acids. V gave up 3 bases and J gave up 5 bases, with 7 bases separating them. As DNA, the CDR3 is TGCAGCGTTGACCGGAGAACCGGGGAGCTGTTTTTT. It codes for CSVDRRTGELFF.

The CDR3 protein is CASTLGGQGSYGYTF. The CDR3 nucleotides read TGCGCCAGCACCCTTGGAGGGCAGGGGAGCTATGGCTACACCTTC. The chain employs TRBV5-1 and TRBJ1-2; D possibly corresponds to TRBD1 (6 bases). The V and J ends lost 6 bases and 4 bases respectively, with 19 bases between them. The CDR3 extends over 15 amino acids. Germline V gene data show CDR1 as SGHRS and CDR2 as YFSETQ.

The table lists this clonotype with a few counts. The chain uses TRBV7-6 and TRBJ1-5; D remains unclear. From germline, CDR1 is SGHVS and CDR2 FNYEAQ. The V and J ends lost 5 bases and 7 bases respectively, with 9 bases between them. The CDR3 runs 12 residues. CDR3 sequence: CASSQRYQPQHF. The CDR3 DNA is TGTGCCAGCAGCCAAAGGTACCAGCCCCAGCATTTT.

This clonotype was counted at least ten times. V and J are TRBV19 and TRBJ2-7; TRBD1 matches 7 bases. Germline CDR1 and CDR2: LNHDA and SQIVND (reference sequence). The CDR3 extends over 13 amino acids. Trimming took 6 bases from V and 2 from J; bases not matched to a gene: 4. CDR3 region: CASRSDRTYEQYF. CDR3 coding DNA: TGTGCCAGTAGGTCGGACAGGACCTACGAGCAGTACTTC.

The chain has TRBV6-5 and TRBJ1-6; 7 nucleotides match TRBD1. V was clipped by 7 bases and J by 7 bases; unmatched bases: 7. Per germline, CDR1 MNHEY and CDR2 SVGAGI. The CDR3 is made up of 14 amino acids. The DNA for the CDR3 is TGTGCCAGCACTCCGGGACAGTGGAATTCACCCCTCCACTTT. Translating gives CASTPGQWNSPLHF.

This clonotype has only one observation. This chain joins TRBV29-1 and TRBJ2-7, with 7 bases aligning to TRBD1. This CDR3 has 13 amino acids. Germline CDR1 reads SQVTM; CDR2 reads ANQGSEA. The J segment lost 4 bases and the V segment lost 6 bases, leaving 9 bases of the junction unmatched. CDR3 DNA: TGCAGCGTCAAGGGGGACAGACTTTACGAGCAGTACTTC. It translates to CSVKGDRLYEQYF.

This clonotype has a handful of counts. This CDR3 reads CASSYSSRRDFEAFF. The DNA for the CDR3 is TGTGCCAGCAGTTACTCCTCGCGGAGGGACTTTGAAGCTTTCTTT. J is TRBJ1-1 and V is TRBV6-2 or TRBV6-3; a weak D match, TRBD1 (5 bases). The germline V gene encodes CDR1 MNHEY and CDR2 SVGEGT. This CDR3 comprises 15 residues. Trimming removed 0 bases from V and 7 bases from J, with 15 bases in between.

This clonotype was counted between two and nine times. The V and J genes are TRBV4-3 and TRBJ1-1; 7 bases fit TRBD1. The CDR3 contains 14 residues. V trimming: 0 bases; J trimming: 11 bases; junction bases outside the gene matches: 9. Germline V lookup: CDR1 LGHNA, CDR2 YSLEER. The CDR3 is CASSQDATGQSAFF. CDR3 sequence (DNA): TGCGCCAGCAGCCAAGATGCAACGGGACAGTCCGCTTTCTTT.

CDR3 residues: CASRGGSYNSPLHF. CDR3 coding DNA: TGTGCCAGCAGAGGGGGCTCCTATAATTCACCCCTCCACTTT. The V gene is TRBV6-5, the J gene TRBJ1-6; tentatively, D is TRBD1 (6 bases). Trimming shortened V by 6 bases and J by 0 bases, and 6 bases separated the two germline ends. There are 14 residues in the CDR3. Germline V gene data show CDR1 as MNHEY and CDR2 as SVGAGI.

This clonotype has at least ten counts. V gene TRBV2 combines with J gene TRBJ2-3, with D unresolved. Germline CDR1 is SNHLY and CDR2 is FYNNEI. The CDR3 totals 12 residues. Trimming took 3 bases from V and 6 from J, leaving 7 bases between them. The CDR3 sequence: CASSEVGDTQYF. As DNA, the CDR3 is TGTGCCAGCAGTGAGGTTGGCGATACGCAGTATTTT.